The next 12 T cell receptor beta chains were all read from a single sample in a study of T cell repertoires in cytomegalovirus infection. In TCRdb, the reads were re-called with MiXCR into one record per CDR3 protein. The sample records roughly 230,000 distinct CDR3 sequences, 20% to 25% being singletons. The sample was CD8+ T cells from PBMCs. Receptors were obtained from a human donor in good health (CMV status not recorded). Some clones in this sample may be carry-over from other donors' samples.

This clonotype has at least ten counts. CDR3 DNA: TGCGCCAGCAGCCAAGATTCGAAGGTTATAATCACCGGGGAGCTGTTTTTT. Translating gives CASSQDSKVIITGELFF. The chain couples TRBV4-1 to TRBJ2-2; no clear D. The CDR3 has 17 residues. Trimming cost V 0 bases and J 4 bases, with 15 bases left between them. Looked up from germline, CDR1 is MGHRA and CDR2 is YSYEKL.

This clonotype was seen ten or more times. The chain links TRBV7-2 to TRBJ2-3; 7 bases align to TRBD2. The CDR3 length is 16 residues. Germline CDR1 SGHTA, CDR2 FQGNSA. V lost 5 bases to trimming and J lost 8 bases; unmatched junction nucleotides: 16. The CDR3 sequence is CASSAFSSGPRGTQYF. CDR3 in DNA: TGTGCCAGCAGCGCCTTCTCTAGCGGACCACGGGGTACGCAGTATTTT.

In its sample, this clonotype was seen a few times. The chain recombines TRBV20-1 with TRBJ2-1; perhaps D is TRBD1 or TRBD2 (6 bases each). Trimming left V 3 bases short and J 7 bases short, with 22 bases between. Germline CDR1 DFQATT, CDR2 SNEGSKA (reference sequence). CDR3 length: 16 residues. CDR3 sequence reads: CSASSRGAFFGNEQFF. In DNA form, the CDR3 reads TGCAGTGCTAGCTCGAGGGGGGCCTTTTTTGGGAATGAGCAGTTCTTC.

This clonotype was seen at least ten times. The V and J genes are TRBV10-3 and TRBJ2-7; 7 bases map to TRBD1. Germline CDR1 is ENHRY and CDR2 is SYGVKD. The J segment lost 5 bases and the V segment lost 3 bases, leaving 10 bases of the junction unmatched. The CDR3 has 15 amino acids. The CDR3 nucleotides read TGTGCCATCAGTGACTCCGGTAGGGGGCTCGACGAGCAGTACTTC. Encoded protein: CAISDSGRGLDEQYF.

This clonotype has more than one count but fewer than ten. The chain is built from TRBV5-1 and TRBJ1-1; perhaps TRBD1 as D (5 bases). The germline V and J ends were trimmed by 4 bases and 4 bases, with 14 bases remaining between them. The CDR3 has 14 residues. CDR1 and CDR2 (germline): SGHRS, YFSETQ. CDR3 sequence reads: CASSLDTGPTEAFF. CDR3 DNA: TGCGCCAGCAGCCTGGACACGGGCCCCACTGAAGCTTTCTTT.

There are many counts of this clonotype. The rearrangement joins TRBV27 to TRBJ1-1, with 7 nucleotides matching TRBD1. V lost 5 bases to trimming and J lost 0 bases; unmatched junction nucleotides: 9. CDR1 is MNHEY, CDR2 SMNVEV, per germline (reference sequence). CDR3 length: 16 amino acids. Here the CDR3 DNA reads TGTGCCAGCAGTCCGAGGGGGCTCGGCATGAACACTGAAGCTTTCTTT. Translation gives CASSPRGLGMNTEAFF.

This chain joins TRBV7-4 and TRBJ2-5; 8 nucleotides match TRBD1. CDR1 and CDR2 (germline): SGHVT, SQSDAQ. The CDR3 loop spans 15 amino acids. With V trimmed by 1 base and J by 3 bases, 4 bases remained unmatched. The CDR3 here is CASSLVTGGEETQYF. The CDR3 DNA is TGTGCCAGCAGCTTAGTCACAGGGGGTGAAGAGACCCAGTACTTC.

The sample holds a few counts of this clonotype. V usage is TRBV4-1 and J usage is TRBJ2-3; D uncertain. This CDR3 spans 13 amino acids. Deletions cut 1 base from V and 6 bases from J, with 8 bases between. Looked up from germline, CDR1 is MGHRA and CDR2 is YSYEKL. CDR3 nucleotide sequence: TGCGCCAGCAGCCAAGCGAGTTGGGATACGCAGTATTTT. It is translated as CASSQASWDTQYF.

The chain uses TRBV6-1 and TRBJ1-1; D is undetermined. CDR1 and CDR2 (germline): MNHNS, SASEGT. This CDR3 is 14 amino acids long. V was cut by 5 bases and J by 0 bases, with 10 bases left in between. The CDR3 region is CASSKGILNTEAFF. CDR3 sequence (DNA): TGTGCCAGCAGTAAAGGGATCTTGAACACTGAAGCTTTCTTT.

The J gene is TRBJ1-2, the V gene TRBV14, with D unclear. V was cut by 4 bases and J by 3 bases, with 15 bases left in between. The germline gives CDR1 SGHDN, CDR2 FVKESK. The CDR3 has 15 amino acids. CDR3 nucleotides: TGTGCCAGCAGCCCGCTCGGGGATTACTACTATGGCTACACCTTC. Amino acid sequence: CASSPLGDYYYGYTF.

This clonotype was counted a few times. The rearrangement uses TRBV6-2 or TRBV6-3 and TRBJ2-1; D gene unclear. The CDR3 is made up of 16 amino acids. Trimming shortened V by 2 bases and J by 0 bases, and 11 bases separated the two germline ends. Germline V gene lookup returns CDR1 MNHEY and CDR2 SVGEGT. The CDR3 protein is CASSYGAKHSYNEQFF. CDR3 coding DNA: TGTGCCAGCAGTTACGGTGCGAAGCACTCCTACAATGAGCAGTTCTTC.

The chain uses TRBV28 and TRBJ2-4; TRBD1 might be the D (5 bases). The germline V and J ends were trimmed by 5 bases and 3 bases, with 14 bases remaining between them. The V gene's germline CDR1 is MDHEN and CDR2 SYDVKM. The length of the CDR3 is 15 residues. The CDR3 protein is CASSPQGSGKNIQYF. CDR3 DNA sequence: TGTGCCAGCAGTCCCCAGGGATCGGGCAAAAACATTCAGTACTTC.